The 25 T cell receptor beta chains below all came from one sample that was sequenced in a study of OX40 agonist ivuxolimab in advanced cancers. Produced via immunoSEQ multiplex PCR; TCRdb's table is partial and in-frame only. The sample consists of nearly 110,000 clones, just over 90% of them appearing once. The material was CD4+ or CD8+ T cells sorted from blood, obtained in a trial of the OX40 agonist ivuxolimab. These receptors came from an adult with an advanced solid tumor such as melanoma, head and neck, liver or kidney cancer.

This clone was detected once. The V call is TRBV5-1, the J call TRBJ2-1, with a tentative D call TRBD1 (6 bases). Trimming removed 0 bases from V and 4 bases from J, with 11 bases in between. There are 15 residues in the CDR3. CDR1 is SGHRS and CDR2 is YFSETQ in the germline V gene. The CDR3 nucleotides read TGCGCCAGCAGCTTGGTACAGGGATCATACAATGAGCAGTTCTTC. Its translation is CASSLVQGSYNEQFF.

This sequence joins TRBV30 and TRBJ1-5; TRBD1 might be the D (6 bases). V gave up 0 bases and J gave up 8 bases, with 14 bases separating them. Germline CDR1 GTSNPN, CDR2 SVGIG (reference sequence). This CDR3 contains 14 residues. The CDR3 DNA reads as TGTGCCTGGAGTGTAAAGGGGGGCTCGGAGCCCCAGCATTTT. It encodes CAWSVKGGSEPQHF. Combining the CDR3 with reference TRBV30 and TRBJ1-5 gives the whole variable domain SQTIHQWPATLVQPVGSPLSLECTVEGTSNPNLYWYRQAAGRGLQLLFYSVGIGQISSEVPQNLSASRPQDRQFILSSKKLLLSDSGFYLCAWSVKGGSEPQHFGDGTRLSIL.

J is TRBJ2-5 and V is TRBV9; 9 bases are a match to TRBD2. V shed 0 bases and J 0 bases; nucleotides not matched to a gene: 0. The CDR3 covers 15 residues. Germline V gene data show CDR1 as SGDLS and CDR2 as YYNGEE. The CDR3 sequence: CASSVGLADQETQYF. The CDR3 DNA sequence: TGTGCCAGCAGCGTAGGACTAGCGGACCAAGAGACCCAGTACTTC.

In its sample, this clone was seen a few times. V usage is TRBV7-2 and J usage is TRBJ1-2; possibly TRBD1 for D (6 bases). Germline values: CDR1 SGHTA, CDR2 FQGNSA. The CDR3 is 13 residues long. V was trimmed by 4 bases and J by 3 bases, leaving 9 bases between them. This CDR3 reads CASSSRQDYGYTF. CDR3 sequence (DNA): TGTGCCAGCAGCTCTAGACAGGACTATGGCTACACCTTC.

Turning to this clone: Other DNA sequences in this specimen translate into the identical CDR3. This sequence joins TRBV28 and TRBJ2-7; no clear D. The CDR3 has 11 residues. From germline, CDR1 is MDHEN and CDR2 SYDVKM. V was cut by 5 bases and J by 4 bases, with 6 bases left in between. The CDR3 DNA follows: TGTGCCAGCAGTCCCGGATACGAGCAGTACTTC. This codes for CASSPGYEQYF.

The J gene is TRBJ2-3, the V gene TRBV4-3; D remains unclear. V was pared by 1 base and J by 2 bases, with 10 bases between. The CDR3 is 15 residues long. The germline V gene has CDR1 LGHNA and CDR2 YSLEER. CDR3 sequence (DNA): TGCGCCAGCAGCCAAGGAGGACCTTACACAGATACGCAGTATTTT. Translating it yields CASSQGGPYTDTQYF.

With respect to this clone: This sample also contains other DNA sequences that code for the same CDR3. The chain recombines TRBV6-4 with TRBJ1-1; D might be TRBD1 (6 bases). Trimming removed 6 bases from V and 3 bases from J, with 14 bases in between. Per germline, CDR1 MRHNA and CDR2 SNTAGT. The CDR3 runs 14 residues. CDR3 coding DNA: TGTGCCAGCAGGCCCCAGGGGTGGGACACTGAAGCTTTCTTT. Protein sequence: CASRPQGWDTEAFF.

The genes are TRBV18 and TRBJ2-1, with a possible D match to TRBD2 (5 bases). Germline-derived CDR1 and CDR2 are KGHSH and LQKENI. The CDR3 runs 13 residues. V was pared by 0 bases and J by 8 bases, with 8 bases between. DNA of the CDR3: TGTGCCAGCTCACCACCGATGGGAGATGAGCAGTTCTTC. This codes for CASSPPMGDEQFF. The complete variable domain, with remaining parts taken from reference TRBV18 and TRBJ2-1, reads NAGVMQNPRHLVRRRGQEARLRCSPMKGHSHVYWYRQLPEEGLKFMVYLQKENIIDESGMPKERFSAEFPKEGPSILRIQQVVRGDSAAYFCASSPPMGDEQFFGPGTRLTVL.

The rearrangement joins TRBV9 to TRBJ2-1; TRBD1 agrees at 10 bases. This CDR3 is 15 amino acids long. CDR1 is SGDLS, CDR2 YYNGEE, per germline. The V segment lost 4 bases and the J segment 7 bases; nucleotides outside the gene matches: 8. CDR3 protein: CASSPGTGAGNEQFF. As DNA, the CDR3 is TGTGCCAGCAGCCCCGGGACAGGGGCTGGGAATGAGCAGTTCTTC. Variable domain in full (rest from reference TRBV9 and TRBJ2-1): DSGVTQTPKHLITATGQRVTLRCSPRSGDLSVYWYQQSLDQGLQFLIQYYNGEERAKGNILERFSAQQFPDLHSELNLSSLELGDSALYFCASSPGTGAGNEQFFGPGTRLTVL.

The chain couples TRBV27 to TRBJ2-3, with 12 bases lining up with TRBD1. This CDR3 region has 13 residues. Unmatched junction bases numbered 3, after V lost 10 bases and J lost 4 bases. Germline lookup yields CDR1 MNHEY and CDR2 SMNVEV (reference sequence). The CDR3 DNA reads TGTGCCACCGGGGACAGGGGGCCAGATACGCAGTATTTT. Its translation: CATGDRGPDTQYF.

The V call is TRBV2, the J call TRBJ1-1, with a weak D call TRBD1 (5 bases). V was clipped by 5 bases and J by 3 bases, with 16 bases between them. This CDR3 contains 15 residues. The germline gives CDR1 SNHLY, CDR2 FYNNEI. CDR3 nucleotide sequence: TGTGCCAGCAGTTTTATCCGGGGAGGGGACACTGAAGCTTTCTTT. Translated: CASSFIRGGDTEAFF.

The chain carries TRBV18 and TRBJ2-7, with D possibly TRBD1 on 5 matching bases. This CDR3 spans 13 amino acids. Germline V gene lookup returns CDR1 KGHSH and CDR2 LQKENI. Trimming took off 2 bases at V and 3 bases at J, with 8 bases between the two ends. The CDR3 sequence is CASSPLQGYEQYF. The CDR3 DNA is TGTGCCAGCTCACCATTGCAGGGCTACGAGCAGTACTTC.

The chain is built from TRBV5-4 and TRBJ2-3, with D unresolved. Per the germline V gene, CDR1 is SGHNT and CDR2 is YYREEE (reference sequence). The CDR3 is 16 residues long. V gave up 4 bases and J gave up 0 bases, with 15 bases separating them. The CDR3: CASSRVFASSTDTQYF. The CDR3 region has the DNA TGTGCCAGCAGCCGAGTATTTGCCTCAAGCACAGATACGCAGTATTTT.

V usage is TRBV30 and J usage is TRBJ1-5; no clear D. The CDR3 loop spans 12 amino acids. Germline CDR1 GTSNPN, CDR2 SVGIG (reference sequence). Trimming removed 8 bases at V and 1 base at J, with 9 bases between. The CDR3: CAGGLSNQPQHF. The CDR3 DNA is TGTGCCGGAGGACTGAGCAATCAGCCCCAGCATTTT.

This chain connects TRBV6-5 to TRBJ2-5; TRBD1 might be the D (5 bases). Per germline, CDR1 MNHEY and CDR2 SVGAGI. V was shortened by 5 bases and J by 7 bases, with 11 bases between the two germline ends. CDR3 length: 12 residues. The CDR3 nucleotides read TGTGCCAGCAGTCGCGACAGCTTGACCCAGTACTTC. Translation: CASSRDSLTQYF.

This clone appeared once. The chain uses TRBV5-1 and TRBJ2-7; weak D call: TRBD2 (5 bases). Germline-derived CDR1 and CDR2 are SGHRS and YFSETQ. V was pared by 4 bases and J by 7 bases, with 15 bases between. CDR3 length: 13 amino acids. CDR3 nucleotide sequence: TGCGCCAGCAGCCACGACGGGATAGGGGAGCAGTACTTC. This encodes CASSHDGIGEQYF.

This chain connects TRBV25-1 to TRBJ2-1; tentative D call: TRBD1 (6 bases). Trimming shortened V by 1 base and J by 6 bases, and 13 bases separated the two germline ends. Germline CDR1 MGHDK, CDR2 SYGVNS. The CDR3 covers 15 residues. This chain's CDR3 is CASSEWSQGRNEQFF. The CDR3, as DNA: TGTGCCAGCAGTGAATGGTCACAGGGACGCAATGAGCAGTTCTTC.

This chain connects TRBV10-3 to TRBJ1-4; D remains ambiguous. CDR3 length: 13 amino acids. CDR1 and CDR2 (germline): ENHRY, SYGVKD. The V gene lost 0 bases and the J gene lost 12 bases, with 11 bases spanning the gap. The CDR3 nucleotides read TGTGCCATCAGTGAGTCGGAGTTTAGGGAACTGTTTTTT. Its translation is CAISESEFRELFF.

This chain connects TRBV5-1 to TRBJ1-4, with 7 positions matching TRBD1. This CDR3 is 14 amino acids long. V was pared by 6 bases and J by 3 bases, with 5 bases of the junction left unmatched. Germline loops: CDR1 SGHRS, CDR2 YFSETQ. DNA of the CDR3: TGCGCCAGCACCCCGGGACAGCCTAATGAAAAACTGTTTTTT. Translated: CASTPGQPNEKLFF.

CDR3 in DNA: TGTGCCAGCAGTTTGACAGTTACTAACTATGGCTACACCTTC. Its protein is CASSLTVTNYGYTF. V usage is TRBV28 and J usage is TRBJ1-2; tentative D call: TRBD1 (5 bases). CDR3 length: 14 amino acids. V shed 3 bases and J shed 0 bases, with 8 bases lying between them. Per germline, CDR1 MDHEN and CDR2 SYDVKM.

The genes are TRBV5-1 and TRBJ2-4; 7 bases match TRBD1. Germline V gene sequence: CDR1 SGHRS, CDR2 YFSETQ. The trim removed 3 bases at V and 1 base at J, leaving 7 bases unmatched. This CDR3 comprises 16 residues. This CDR3 reads CASSSRQGSAKNIQYF. The CDR3 coding sequence is TGCGCCAGCAGCTCCCGACAGGGATCGGCCAAAAACATTCAGTACTTC.

In this sample, this clone turned up a few times. The CDR3 DNA reads TGTGCCAGCAGTTACCAGGGATATGGCTACACCTTC. This sequence encodes CASSYQGYGYTF. This chain connects TRBV27 to TRBJ1-2, with TRBD1 as a possible D gene (5 bases). Germline V lookup: CDR1 MNHEY, CDR2 SMNVEV (reference sequence). The CDR3 extends over 12 amino acids. The V gene lost 4 bases and the J gene lost 5 bases, with 8 bases spanning the gap.

The chain couples TRBV5-1 to TRBJ2-1; no reliable D call. Germline V CDR1 and CDR2: SGHRS, YFSETQ. The CDR3 contains 13 residues. Trimming took off 4 bases at V and 7 bases at J, with 12 bases between the two ends. The CDR3 sequence: CASSDTKRNEQFF. DNA for the CDR3: TGCGCCAGCAGCGATACCAAAAGGAATGAGCAGTTCTTC.

The rearrangement uses TRBV6-5 and TRBJ1-3; no definite D call. CDR1 and CDR2 from the germline V gene are MNHEY and SVGAGI. V was pared by 0 bases and J by 1 base, with 10 bases between. CDR3 size: 16 residues. CDR3 coding DNA: TGTGCCAGCAGTTACTCCCGGGTTGATTCTGGAAACACCATATATTTT. It translates to CASSYSRVDSGNTIYF.

V usage is TRBV11-2 and J usage is TRBJ2-1, with D hard to call. The germline CDR1 and CDR2 sequences are SGHAT and FQNNGV. The CDR3 spans 17 residues. V shed 1 base and J shed 8 bases, with 21 bases lying between them. CDR3 amino acids: CASSLVARLPPTDEQFF. DNA for the CDR3: TGTGCCAGCAGCTTAGTAGCCCGATTACCTCCTACGGATGAGCAGTTCTTC.